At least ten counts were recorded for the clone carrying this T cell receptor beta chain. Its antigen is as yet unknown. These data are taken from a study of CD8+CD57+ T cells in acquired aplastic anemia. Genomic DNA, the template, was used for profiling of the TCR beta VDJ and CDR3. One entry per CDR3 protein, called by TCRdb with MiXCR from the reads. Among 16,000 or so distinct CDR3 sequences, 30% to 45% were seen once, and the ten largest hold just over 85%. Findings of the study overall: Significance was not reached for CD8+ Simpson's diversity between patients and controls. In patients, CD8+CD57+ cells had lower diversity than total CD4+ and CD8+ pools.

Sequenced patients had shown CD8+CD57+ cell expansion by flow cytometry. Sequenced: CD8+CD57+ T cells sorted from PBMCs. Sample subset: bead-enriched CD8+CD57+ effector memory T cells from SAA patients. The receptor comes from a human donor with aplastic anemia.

The DNA of the CDR3 is TGCGCCAGCAGCATAGCGGGGGCCACCTACGAGCAGTACTTC. Translating gives CASSIAGATYEQYF. The V call is TRBV5-1, the J call TRBJ2-7, with 9 bases matching TRBD2. Germline assignment: CDR1 SGHRS and CDR2 YFSETQ. This CDR3 comprises 14 residues. Unmatched junction bases numbered 4, after V lost 4 bases and J lost 2 bases.